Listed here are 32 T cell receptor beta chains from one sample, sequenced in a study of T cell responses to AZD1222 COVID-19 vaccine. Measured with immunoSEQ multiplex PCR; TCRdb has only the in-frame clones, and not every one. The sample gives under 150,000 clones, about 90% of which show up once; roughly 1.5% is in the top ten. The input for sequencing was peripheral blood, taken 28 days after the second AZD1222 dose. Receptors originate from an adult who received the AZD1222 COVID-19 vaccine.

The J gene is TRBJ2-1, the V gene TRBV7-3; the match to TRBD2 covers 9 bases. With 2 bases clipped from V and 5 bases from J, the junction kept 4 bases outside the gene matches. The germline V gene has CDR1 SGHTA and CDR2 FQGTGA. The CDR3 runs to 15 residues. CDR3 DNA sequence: TGTGCCAGCAGCTTAGGACTAGCGAACAACAATGAGCAGTTCTTC. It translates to CASSLGLANNNEQFF.

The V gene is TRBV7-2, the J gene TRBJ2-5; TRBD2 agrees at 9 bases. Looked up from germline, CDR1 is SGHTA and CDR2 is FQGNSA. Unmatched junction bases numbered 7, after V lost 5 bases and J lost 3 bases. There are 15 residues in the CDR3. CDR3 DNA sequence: TGTGCCAGCAGCGCCGGGACTAGCTGGAAAGAGACCCAGTACTTC. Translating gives CASSAGTSWKETQYF.

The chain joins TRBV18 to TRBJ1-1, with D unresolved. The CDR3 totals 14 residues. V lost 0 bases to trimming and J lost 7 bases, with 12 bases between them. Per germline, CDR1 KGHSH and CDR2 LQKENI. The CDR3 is CASSPPGKVGEAFF. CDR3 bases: TGTGCCAGCTCACCACCAGGGAAGGTCGGTGAAGCTTTCTTT.

In DNA, the CDR3 is TGTGCCAGCGGAGAGACAGCAAACTATGGCTACACCTTC. Translated: CASGETANYGYTF. This chain uses TRBV6-5 with TRBJ1-2, with D possibly TRBD1 on 5 matching bases. This CDR3 is 13 amino acids long. The V gene lost 8 bases and the J gene lost 2 bases, with 12 bases spanning the gap. Germline V gene sequence: CDR1 MNHEY, CDR2 SVGAGI.

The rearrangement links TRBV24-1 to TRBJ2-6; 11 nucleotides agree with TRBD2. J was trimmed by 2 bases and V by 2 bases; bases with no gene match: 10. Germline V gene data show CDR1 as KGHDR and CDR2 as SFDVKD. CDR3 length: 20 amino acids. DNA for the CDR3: TGTGCCACCAGTGATTCGACCCTTAGCGGGAGGGCCGCTGGGGCCAACGTCCTGACTTTC. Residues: CATSDSTLSGRAAGANVLTF.

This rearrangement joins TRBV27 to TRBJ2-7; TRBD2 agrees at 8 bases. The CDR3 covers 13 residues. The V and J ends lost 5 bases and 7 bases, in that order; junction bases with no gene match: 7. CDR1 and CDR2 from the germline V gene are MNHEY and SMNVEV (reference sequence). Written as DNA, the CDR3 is TGTGCCAGCAGTCGGCGGGGGGCGCGTGAGCAGTACTTC. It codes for CASSRRGAREQYF.

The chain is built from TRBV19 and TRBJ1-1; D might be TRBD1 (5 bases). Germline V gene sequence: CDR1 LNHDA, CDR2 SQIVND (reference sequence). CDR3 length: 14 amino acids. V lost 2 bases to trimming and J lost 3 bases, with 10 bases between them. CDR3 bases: TGTGCCAGTAGTATATCCACAGGTCACACTGAAGCTTTCTTT. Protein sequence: CASSISTGHTEAFF.

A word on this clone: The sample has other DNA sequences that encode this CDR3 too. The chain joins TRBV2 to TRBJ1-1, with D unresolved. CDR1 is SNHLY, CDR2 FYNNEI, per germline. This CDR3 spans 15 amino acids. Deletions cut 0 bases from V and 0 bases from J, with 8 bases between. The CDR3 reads CASSEAGGMNTEAFF. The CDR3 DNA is TGTGCCAGCAGTGAAGCGGGAGGAATGAACACTGAAGCTTTCTTT.

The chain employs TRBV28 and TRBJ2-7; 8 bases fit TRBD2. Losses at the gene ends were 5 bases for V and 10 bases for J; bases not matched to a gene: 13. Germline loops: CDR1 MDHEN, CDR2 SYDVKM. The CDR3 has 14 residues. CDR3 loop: CASSPRGLGPRQYF. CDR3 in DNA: TGTGCCAGCAGTCCCCGGGGACTAGGCCCACGACAGTACTTC.

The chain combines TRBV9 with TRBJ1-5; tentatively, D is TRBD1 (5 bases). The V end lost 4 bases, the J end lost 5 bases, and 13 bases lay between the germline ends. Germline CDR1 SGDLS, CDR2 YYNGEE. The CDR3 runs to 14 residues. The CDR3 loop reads CASSWGDVDQPQHF. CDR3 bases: TGTGCCAGCAGCTGGGGGGATGTGGATCAGCCCCAGCATTTT.

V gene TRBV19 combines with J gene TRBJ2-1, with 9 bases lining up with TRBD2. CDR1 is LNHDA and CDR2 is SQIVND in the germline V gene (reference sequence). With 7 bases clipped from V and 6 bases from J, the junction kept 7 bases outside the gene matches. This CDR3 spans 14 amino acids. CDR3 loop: CASTPSGKANEQFF. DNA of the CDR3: TGTGCCAGTACCCCTAGCGGGAAGGCCAATGAGCAGTTCTTC.

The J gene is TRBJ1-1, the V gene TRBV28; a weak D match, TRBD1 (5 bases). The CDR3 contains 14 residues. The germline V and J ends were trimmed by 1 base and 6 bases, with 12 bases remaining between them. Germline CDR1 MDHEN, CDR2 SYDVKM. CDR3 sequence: CASSLSRLGAEAFF. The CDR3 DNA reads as TGTGCCAGCAGTTTATCCCGACTAGGGGCTGAAGCTTTCTTT.

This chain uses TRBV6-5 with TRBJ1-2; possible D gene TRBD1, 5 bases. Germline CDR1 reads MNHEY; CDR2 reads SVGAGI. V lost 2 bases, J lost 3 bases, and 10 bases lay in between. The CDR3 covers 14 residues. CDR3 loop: CASSYRGADYGYTF. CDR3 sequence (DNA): TGTGCCAGCAGTTACCGAGGGGCAGACTATGGCTACACCTTC.

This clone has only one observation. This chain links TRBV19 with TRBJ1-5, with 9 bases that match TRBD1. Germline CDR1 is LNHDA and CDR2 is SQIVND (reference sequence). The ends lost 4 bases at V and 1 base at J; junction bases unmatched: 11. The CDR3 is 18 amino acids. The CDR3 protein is CASSTRPGQGVSNQPQHF. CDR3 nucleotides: TGTGCCAGTAGTACCCGGCCGGGACAGGGTGTCAGCAATCAGCCCCAGCATTTT.

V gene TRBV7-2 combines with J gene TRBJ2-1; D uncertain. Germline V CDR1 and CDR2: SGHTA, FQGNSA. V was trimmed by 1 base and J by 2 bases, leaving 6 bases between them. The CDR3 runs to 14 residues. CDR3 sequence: CASSLVRAYNEQFF. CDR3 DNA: TGTGCCAGCAGCTTAGTAAGGGCCTACAATGAGCAGTTCTTC.

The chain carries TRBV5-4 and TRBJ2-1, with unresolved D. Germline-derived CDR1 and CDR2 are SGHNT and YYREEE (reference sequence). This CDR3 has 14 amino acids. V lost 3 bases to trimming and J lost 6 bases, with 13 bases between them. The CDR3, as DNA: TGTGCCAGCAGCTCCGGACGCCCTGGCAATGAGCAGTTCTTC. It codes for CASSSGRPGNEQFF.

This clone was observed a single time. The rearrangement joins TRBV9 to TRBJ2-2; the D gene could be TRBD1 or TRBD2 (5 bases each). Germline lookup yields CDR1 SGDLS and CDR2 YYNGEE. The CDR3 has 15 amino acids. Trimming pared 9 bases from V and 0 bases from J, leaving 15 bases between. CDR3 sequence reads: CATNEGPSNTGELFF. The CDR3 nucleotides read TGTGCCACCAACGAGGGGCCTTCGAACACCGGGGAGCTGTTTTTT. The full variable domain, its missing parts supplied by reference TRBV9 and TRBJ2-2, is DSGVTQTPKHLITATGQRVTLRCSPRSGDLSVYWYQQSLDQGLQFLIQYYNGEERAKGNILERFSAQQFPDLHSELNLSSLELGDSALYFCATNEGPSNTGELFFGEGSRLTVL.

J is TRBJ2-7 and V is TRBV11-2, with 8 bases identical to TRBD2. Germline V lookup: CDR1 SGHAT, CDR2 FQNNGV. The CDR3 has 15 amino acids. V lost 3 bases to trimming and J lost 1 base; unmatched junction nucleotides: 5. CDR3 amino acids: CASSFTSGDSYEQYF. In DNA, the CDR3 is TGTGCCAGCAGCTTCACTAGCGGAGATTCCTACGAGCAGTACTTC.

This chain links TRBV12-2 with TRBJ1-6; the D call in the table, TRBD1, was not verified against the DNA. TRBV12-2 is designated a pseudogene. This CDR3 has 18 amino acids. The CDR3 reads CASRLHRYATGLGSPLHF. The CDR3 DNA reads TGTGCAAGTCGCTTACACCGTTATGCAACAGGGTTAGGGTCACCCCTCCACTTT.

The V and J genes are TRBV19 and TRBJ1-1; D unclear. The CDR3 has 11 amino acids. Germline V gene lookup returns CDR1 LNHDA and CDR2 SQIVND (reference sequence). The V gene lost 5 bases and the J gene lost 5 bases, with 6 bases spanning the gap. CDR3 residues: CASSAGTEAFF. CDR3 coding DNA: TGTGCCAGTAGTGCGGGAACTGAAGCTTTCTTT. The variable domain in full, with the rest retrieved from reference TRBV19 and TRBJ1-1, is DGGITQSPKYLFRKEGQNVTLSCEQNLNHDAMYWYRQDPGQGLRLIYYSQIVNDFQKGDIAEGYSVSREKKESFPLTVTSAQKNPTAFYLCASSAGTEAFFGQGTRLTVV.

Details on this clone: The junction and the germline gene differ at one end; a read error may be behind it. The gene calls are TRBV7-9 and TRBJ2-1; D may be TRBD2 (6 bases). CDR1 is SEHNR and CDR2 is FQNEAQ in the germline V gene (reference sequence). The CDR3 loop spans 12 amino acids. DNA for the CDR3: TGCGGGTGGGGCGGGACTTACAATGAGCAGTTCTTC. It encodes CGWGGTYNEQFF.

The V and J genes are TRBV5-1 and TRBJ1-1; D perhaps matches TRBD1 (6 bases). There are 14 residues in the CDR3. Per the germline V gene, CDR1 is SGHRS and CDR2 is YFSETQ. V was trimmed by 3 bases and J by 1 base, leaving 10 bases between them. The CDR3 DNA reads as TGCGCCAGCAGCTCAACGACAGGGAACACTGAAGCTTTCTTT. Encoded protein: CASSSTTGNTEAFF. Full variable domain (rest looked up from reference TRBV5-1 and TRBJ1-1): KAGVTQTPRYLIKTRGQQVTLSCSPISGHRSVSWYQQTPGQGLQFLFEYFSETQRNKGNFPGRFSGRQFSNSRSEMNVSTLELGDSALYLCASSSTTGNTEAFFGQGTRLTVV.

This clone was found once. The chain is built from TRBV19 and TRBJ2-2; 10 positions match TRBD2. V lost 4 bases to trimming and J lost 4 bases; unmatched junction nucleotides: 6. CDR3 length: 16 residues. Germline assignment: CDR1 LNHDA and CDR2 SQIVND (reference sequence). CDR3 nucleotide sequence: TGTGCCAGTAGTAGGACTAGCGGTGCTGGCACCGGGGAGCTGTTTTTT. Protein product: CASSRTSGAGTGELFF.

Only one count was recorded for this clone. CDR3 sequence reads: CSVDVLLYGYTF. CDR3 nucleotide sequence: TGCAGCGTTGATGTACTACTCTATGGCTACACCTTC. This rearrangement joins TRBV29-1 to TRBJ1-2; D not certain. CDR3 length: 12 amino acids. V was pared by 3 bases and J by 4 bases, with 9 bases between. Germline V gene sequence: CDR1 SQVTM, CDR2 ANQGSEA.

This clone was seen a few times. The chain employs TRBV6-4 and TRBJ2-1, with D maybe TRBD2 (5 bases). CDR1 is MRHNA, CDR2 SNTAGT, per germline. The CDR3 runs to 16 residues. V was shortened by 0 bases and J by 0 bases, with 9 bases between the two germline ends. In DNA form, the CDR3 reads TGTGCCAGCAGTGACTCGGAGGATAGCTCCTACAATGAGCAGTTCTTC. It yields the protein CASSDSEDSSYNEQFF.

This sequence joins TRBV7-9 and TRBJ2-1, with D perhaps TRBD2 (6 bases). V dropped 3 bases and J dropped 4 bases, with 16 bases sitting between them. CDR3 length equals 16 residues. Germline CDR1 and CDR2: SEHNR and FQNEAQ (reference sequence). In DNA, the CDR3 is TGTGCCAGCAGCTTTAACGGACACGGGAGTTACAATGAGCAGTTCTTC. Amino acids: CASSFNGHGSYNEQFF.

CDR3 region: CASSPQRTSGYNEQFF. The CDR3 DNA reads TGTGCCAGCAGCCCCCAAAGGACTAGCGGATACAATGAGCAGTTCTTC. The chain uses TRBV7-3 and TRBJ2-1, with 10 bases lining up with TRBD2. V shed 5 bases and J 4 bases; nucleotides not matched to a gene: 8. Germline V gives CDR1 SGHTA, CDR2 FQGTGA. The CDR3 has 16 amino acids.

The CDR3 nucleotides read TGTGCCAGCAGCTATTCAGGGGGTAGAGGGGAGACCCAGTACTTC. Encoded protein: CASSYSGGRGETQYF. V usage is TRBV11-1 and J usage is TRBJ2-5; 7 bases line up with TRBD1. The V gene end was trimmed by 4 bases and the J gene end by 5 bases; junction bases not matched to a gene: 10. The CDR3 loop spans 15 amino acids. CDR1 is SGHAT and CDR2 is FQDESV in the germline V gene (reference sequence).

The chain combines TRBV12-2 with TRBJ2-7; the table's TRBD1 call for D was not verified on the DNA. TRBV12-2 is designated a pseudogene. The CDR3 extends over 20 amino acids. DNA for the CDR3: TGTGCAAGTCGCTTCCGGACAGGCCGACTAAACTATCGAACTTCTGCGGGGCAGTACTTC. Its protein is CASRFRTGRLNYRTSAGQYF.

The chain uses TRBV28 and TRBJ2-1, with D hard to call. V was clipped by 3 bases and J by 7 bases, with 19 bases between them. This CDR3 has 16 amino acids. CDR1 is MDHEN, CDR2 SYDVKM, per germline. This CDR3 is CASSFHFLGYGNEQFF. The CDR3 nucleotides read TGTGCCAGCAGTTTCCATTTCCTAGGGTATGGTAATGAGCAGTTCTTC.

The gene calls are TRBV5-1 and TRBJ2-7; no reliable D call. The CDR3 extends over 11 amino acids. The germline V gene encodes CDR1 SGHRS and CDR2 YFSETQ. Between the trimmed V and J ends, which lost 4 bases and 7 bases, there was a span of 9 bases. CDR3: CASSPGREQYF. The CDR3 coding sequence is TGCGCCAGCAGCCCCGGACGAGAGCAGTACTTC.

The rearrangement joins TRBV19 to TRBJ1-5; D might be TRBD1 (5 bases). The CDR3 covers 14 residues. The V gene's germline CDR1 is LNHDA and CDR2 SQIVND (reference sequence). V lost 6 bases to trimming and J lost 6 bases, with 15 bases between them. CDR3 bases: TGTGCCAGTAGACTCTCCAGGGTTTTTCAGCCCCAGCATTTT. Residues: CASRLSRVFQPQHF.